This T cell receptor (beta chain) was retrieved from a study of neurological immune-mediated disorders. This clonotype was picked up many times. CDR3 size: 15 residues. Deletions cut 5 bases from V and 8 bases from J, with 21 bases between. One entry per CDR3 protein, called by TCRdb with MiXCR from the 5' RACE reads. The profile shows tens of thousands of distinct CDR3 sequences, 7% to 8.5% of them singletons. The specimen was CD4+ T cells from blood. The clonotype comes from a man aged 50 or older in good health. The V call is TRBV12-3 or TRBV12-4, the J call TRBJ1-2; maybe TRBD1 (6 bases). The CDR3 protein is CASSINSQGTEGYTF. CDR3 DNA sequence: TGTGCCAGCAGTATTAACTCCCAGGGGACGGAGGGCTACACCTTC.